This T cell receptor beta chain was recovered during a study of neurological immune-mediated disorders. Study results and limitations: It was the repertoires of 18 of 34 multiple sclerosis patients that phylogenetic grouping placed in one related-CDR3 cluster, which is a possible signature. The multiple sclerosis repertoire cluster had no clinical or MRI feature associated with it. Expanded clones shared no CDR3 amino acid sequences across subjects, suggesting private repertoires in all groups.

This clonotype was seen many times. Its target is unknown. Synthesis of cDNA used 5'RACE (with 10-nucleotide random UMIs). TCRdb itself ran the 5' RACE reads through MiXCR, one entry per CDR3 protein. Among tens of thousands of distinct CDR3 sequences listed, less than 5.5% were seen once. After removal of 5 bases from V and 0 bases from J, the junction contained 6 bases not matched to a gene. Per germline, CDR1 MGHRA and CDR2 YSYEKL. There are 16 residues in the CDR3. Input material: PBMCs. This receptor was identified in a man aged 30-40 years with multiple sclerosis. The chain links TRBV4-1 to TRBJ2-3; 9 bases fit TRBD1. The CDR3 bases are TGCGCCAGCAGCAGCGAGACAGGGGGTAGCACAGATACGCAGTATTTT. This encodes CASSSETGGSTDTQYF.